A single sample gave rise to the 22 T cell receptor beta chains below, sequenced in a study of beta chain features in type 1 diabetes. The study reverse transcribed the entire isolated RNA, so it sequenced expressed TCRB transcripts. Sequencing was performed with immunoSEQ multiplex PCR; in TCRdb, only in-frame clones are kept and a portion is missing. Here the sample spans approximately 140,000 clones, 6.9% being singletons. Sample: central memory CD4+ T cells from blood. All receptors come from a woman in her 30s in good health.

Concerning this clone: Other DNA sequences of this sample code for an identical CDR3. This sequence joins TRBV7-3 and TRBJ2-2, with D unresolved. The CDR3 runs to 14 residues. The V end lost 2 bases, the J end lost 4 bases, and 8 bases lay between the germline ends. The germline V gene has CDR1 SGHTA and CDR2 FQGTGA. The CDR3 loop reads CASSLASGTGELFF. CDR3 nucleotide sequence: TGTGCCAGCAGCTTAGCGTCGGGCACCGGGGAGCTGTTTTTT.

This clone was counted many times. V usage is TRBV6-1 and J usage is TRBJ2-7, with 11 bases identical to TRBD2. Germline CDR1 MNHNS, CDR2 SASEGT. The CDR3 totals 13 residues. The J segment lost 12 bases and the V segment lost 2 bases, leaving 6 bases of the junction unmatched. The CDR3 nucleotides read TGTGCCAGCAGTGAAACTAGCGGGAGCAGTTGGTACTTC. It yields the protein CASSETSGSSWYF.

This clone was seen a handful of times. V and J are TRBV5-8 and TRBJ2-1; 8 nucleotides agree with TRBD2. Germline V gene data show CDR1 as SGHTS and CDR2 as YDEGEE. J was trimmed by 6 bases and V by 4 bases; bases with no gene match: 15. CDR3 size: 17 residues. The CDR3 coding sequence is TGTGCCAGCAGCCGGAGGGGTGCTAGCGGGCTTATCAATGAGCAGTTCTTC. Translated: CASSRRGASGLINEQFF.

This clone was seen a few times. This chain links TRBV6-5 with TRBJ1-2; 7 nucleotides line up with TRBD1. The V gene end was trimmed by 6 bases and the J gene end by 8 bases; junction bases not matched to a gene: 12. CDR1 and CDR2 (germline): MNHEY, SVGAGI. This CDR3 contains 14 residues. This chain's CDR3 is CASRKGGGGAGYTF. The DNA of the CDR3 is TGTGCCAGCAGAAAAGGAGGGGGCGGGGCCGGCTACACCTTC.

The chain couples TRBV28 to TRBJ1-2; no definite D call. V shed 3 bases and J shed 5 bases, with 7 bases lying between them. The germline CDR1 and CDR2 sequences are MDHEN and SYDVKM. The CDR3 totals 12 residues. The CDR3 coding sequence is TGTGCCAGCAGTTTTGATAGATATGGCTACACCTTC. Encoded protein: CASSFDRYGYTF.

This clone was found a few times. The chain has TRBV7-2 and TRBJ2-7, with D unclear. The germline gives CDR1 SGHTA, CDR2 FQGNSA. V was shortened by 2 bases and J by 1 base, with 3 bases between the two germline ends. The CDR3 is made up of 12 amino acids. CDR3 DNA: TGTGCCAGCAGCTTACCGTCCTACGAGCAGTACTTC. Amino acids: CASSLPSYEQYF.

This clone was detected only a few times. The chain has TRBV15 and TRBJ1-1; D call uncertain. V lost 2 bases, J lost 6 bases, and 4 bases lay in between. The V gene's germline CDR1 is LNHNV and CDR2 YYDKDF (reference sequence). This CDR3 region has 11 residues. DNA of the CDR3: TGTGCCACCAGCAGACGGGCTGAAGCTTTCTTT. Protein: CATSRRAEAFF.

This clone was seen a handful of times. V and J are TRBV6-1 and TRBJ1-5; D not certain. The germline V gene has CDR1 MNHNS and CDR2 SASEGT. The CDR3 has 14 residues. V was trimmed by 4 bases and J by 3 bases, leaving 10 bases between them. DNA of the CDR3: TGTGCCAGCAGTGCGCGAACTTCCAATCAGCCCCAGCATTTT. Residues: CASSARTSNQPQHF.

This clone was detected a few times. This chain uses TRBV4-3 with TRBJ2-3, with 10 bases aligning to TRBD2. Germline values: CDR1 LGHNA, CDR2 YSLEER. CDR3 length: 16 residues. The ends lost 1 base at V and 5 bases at J; junction bases unmatched: 6. The CDR3 spells CASSQGAGGLGDTQYF. The CDR3 DNA follows: TGCGCCAGCAGCCAAGGAGCGGGAGGGTTGGGAGATACGCAGTATTTT.

This clone has just a few counts. The chain employs TRBV7-9 and TRBJ1-2, with 10 positions matching TRBD1. V was pared by 5 bases and J by 5 bases, with 11 bases of the junction left unmatched. Germline-derived CDR1 and CDR2 are SEHNR and FQNEAQ (reference sequence). This CDR3 contains 16 residues. CDR3 region: CASSPSRDRGGYGYTF. In DNA, the CDR3 is TGTGCCAGCAGCCCGTCCCGGGACAGGGGCGGGTATGGCTACACCTTC.

This clone was counted only a few times. This chain links TRBV6-5 with TRBJ2-7, with TRBD2 matching over 10 bases. V lost 7 bases to trimming and J lost 2 bases; unmatched junction nucleotides: 5. This CDR3 has 14 amino acids. The germline V gene has CDR1 MNHEY and CDR2 SVGAGI. Written as DNA, the CDR3 is TGTGCCAGCACCTGGACTAGCGGAGCCTACGAGCAGTACTTC. Translation gives CASTWTSGAYEQYF.

The chain carries TRBV11-3 and TRBJ2-1; the D is unclear. This CDR3 contains 13 residues. Deletions cut 2 bases from V and 6 bases from J, with 8 bases between. CDR1 SGHNT and CDR2 YENEEA come from the germline V gene. This chain's CDR3 is CASSLNILNEQFF. DNA of the CDR3: TGTGCCAGCAGCTTAAACATCCTCAATGAGCAGTTCTTC.

A few counts support this clone. The V gene is TRBV7-6, the J gene TRBJ2-5, with TRBD1 matching 7 bases. V dropped 7 bases and J dropped 4; count of bases not matched to a gene: 6. CDR1 and CDR2 from the germline V gene are SGHVS and FNYEAQ. The CDR3 consists of 13 residues. The DNA for the CDR3 is TGTGCCAGCAACCGACAGGGTGGAGAGACCCAGTACTTC. Translating it yields CASNRQGGETQYF.

This chain links TRBV5-4 with TRBJ1-2; D uncertain. The V gene's germline CDR1 is SGHNT and CDR2 YYREEE (reference sequence). V was pared by 4 bases and J by 6 bases, with 16 bases between. The CDR3 is 14 residues long. The CDR3 spells CASSQGRVEDGYTF. CDR3 bases: TGTGCCAGCAGCCAAGGGCGGGTAGAAGATGGCTACACCTTC.

Regarding this clone: Relative to the germline gene, one junction end is altered; a read error may explain this. The gene calls are TRBV7-9 and TRBJ2-1, with 10 positions matching TRBD2. Germline CDR1 and CDR2: SEHNR and FQNEAQ (reference sequence). This CDR3 is built from 16 residues. CDR3 sequence: CASSHAAGGDFNEQFF. The CDR3, as DNA: TGCGCCAGCAGCCACGCAGCGGGAGGGGATTTTAATGAGCAGTTCTTC.

The chain joins TRBV16 to TRBJ2-7; no clear D gene. Germline values: CDR1 KGHSY, CDR2 FQNENV. CDR3 length equals 14 residues. Trimming shortened V by 0 bases and J by 1 base, and 7 bases separated the two germline ends. CDR3 in amino acids: CASSQSSQSYEQYF. DNA for the CDR3: TGTGCCAGCAGCCAATCGTCACAGTCCTACGAGCAGTACTTC.

This clone was detected only a few times. The gene calls are TRBV7-9 and TRBJ1-2; D unresolved. Germline V gene lookup returns CDR1 SEHNR and CDR2 FQNEAQ (reference sequence). Trimming took off 0 bases at V and 5 bases at J, with 10 bases between the two ends. The CDR3 runs 14 residues. This chain's CDR3 is CASSLAGQAYGYTF. CDR3 bases: TGTGCCAGCAGCTTAGCTGGTCAGGCGTATGGCTACACCTTC.

V and J are TRBV2 and TRBJ2-1; 7 bases are a match to TRBD1. V trimming: 6 bases; J trimming: 6 bases; junction bases outside the gene matches: 17. Germline CDR1 SNHLY, CDR2 FYNNEI. This CDR3 is 17 amino acids long. Here the CDR3 reads CASRTITGTDGLNEQFF. The CDR3 coding sequence is TGTGCCAGCAGAACAATAACCGGGACAGACGGTCTCAATGAGCAGTTCTTC.

This clone has a count of ten or more. The chain uses TRBV28 and TRBJ1-5, with 9 nucleotides matching TRBD1. V lost 7 bases and J lost 6; bases outside the gene matches: 7. The CDR3 length is 14 residues. Per the germline V gene, CDR1 is MDHEN and CDR2 is SYDVKM. Here the CDR3 DNA reads TGTGCCAGCAACATACAGGGGGCCGGTCAGCCCCAGCATTTT. As protein: CASNIQGAGQPQHF.

A few counts support this clone. The chain uses TRBV28 and TRBJ2-3; TRBD1 aligns across 8 bases. Trimming took 3 bases from V and 6 from J; bases not matched to a gene: 8. Germline V gives CDR1 MDHEN, CDR2 SYDVKM. CDR3 length: 15 amino acids. The CDR3 DNA sequence: TGTGCCAGCAGTTTGGTTGACAGGGGAAGTGATACGCAGTATTTT. This gives the protein CASSLVDRGSDTQYF.

In this sample, this clone turned up a few times. The chain has TRBV4-3 and TRBJ1-2; D gene ambiguous. Germline lookup yields CDR1 LGHNA and CDR2 YSLEER. With 0 bases removed from V and 0 bases from J, the gap between germline ends came to 8 bases. The CDR3 has 15 amino acids. CDR3: CASSQELGANYGYTF. The CDR3 DNA sequence: TGCGCCAGCAGCCAAGAACTGGGAGCTAACTATGGCTACACCTTC.

This clone was detected a few times. This rearrangement joins TRBV6-6 to TRBJ1-2, with 10 bases identical to TRBD1. The V gene's germline CDR1 is MNHNY and CDR2 SVGAGI (reference sequence). This CDR3 contains 13 residues. The V segment lost 6 bases and the J segment 5 bases; nucleotides outside the gene matches: 3. The CDR3 DNA sequence: TGTGCCAGCAGCAGGACAGGGGGATATGGCTACACCTTC. Its translation: CASSRTGGYGYTF.